This T cell receptor (beta chain) was obtained from a study of tumor-infiltrating lymphocytes in localized non-small cell lung cancer. Findings and limits, study-wide: Compared with uninvolved lung, tumors showed higher T cell infiltration by TCRbeta sequencing.

Of note for this clone: What it recognizes is unknown.

Profiled with immunoSEQ multiplex PCR; TCRdb holds only in-frame clones, not every one. The table has some 9,200 clones, around 81% seen once. J was trimmed by 5 bases and V by 4 bases; bases with no gene match: 9. The CDR3 length is 15 residues. Germline V gene lookup returns CDR1 SGHDN and CDR2 FVKESK. The genes are TRBV14 and TRBJ1-1; 8 bases are a match to TRBD1. The sequenced sample was uninvolved lung tissue not adjacent to the tumor. The sequence derives from a human donor with non-small cell lung cancer. The CDR3 DNA follows: TGTGCCAGCAGCCGATTGGGAACAGGGGGTACTGAAGCTTTCTTT. Translation: CASSRLGTGGTEAFF.